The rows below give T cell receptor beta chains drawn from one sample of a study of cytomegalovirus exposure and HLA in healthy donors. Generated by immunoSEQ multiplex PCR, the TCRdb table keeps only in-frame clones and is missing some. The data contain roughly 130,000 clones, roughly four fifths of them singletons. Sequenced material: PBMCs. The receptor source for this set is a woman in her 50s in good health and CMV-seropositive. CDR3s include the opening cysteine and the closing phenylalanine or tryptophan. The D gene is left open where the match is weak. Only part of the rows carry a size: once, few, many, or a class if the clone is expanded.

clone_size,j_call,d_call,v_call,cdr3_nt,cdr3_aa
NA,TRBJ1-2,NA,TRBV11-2,TGTGCCAGCAGCTTACGACTCACAGGGATGTTAAATGGCTACACCTTC,CASSLRLTGMLNGYTF
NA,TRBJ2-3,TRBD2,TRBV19,TGTGCCAGTAGTAATACATACACGGGACTAGCGGGGACGTCAGATACGCAGTATTTT,CASSNTYTGLAGTSDTQYF
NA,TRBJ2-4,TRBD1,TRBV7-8,TGTGCCAGCAGCCCCCGCGAAGGGACAGGGACACTAGCCAAAAACATTCAGTACTTC,CASSPREGTGTLAKNIQYF
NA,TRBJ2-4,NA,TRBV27,TGTGCCACCGGCCAGGGGAACATTCAGTACTTC,CATGQGNIQYF
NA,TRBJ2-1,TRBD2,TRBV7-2,TGTGCCAGCAGCCGGACTAGCGGGGGCCACAATGAGCAGTTCTTC,CASSRTSGGHNEQFF
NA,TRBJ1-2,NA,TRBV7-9,TGTGCCAGCAGCTTCGGGGGAATAAGTGGCTACACCTTC,CASSFGGISGYTF
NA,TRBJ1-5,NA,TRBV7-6,TGTGCCAGCAGCTGTAGCGGACCCATAAAGGGACAGCCCCAGCATTTT,CASSCSGPIKGQPQHF
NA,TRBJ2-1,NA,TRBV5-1,TGCGCCAGCAGCTTGGCCGGGCCGGGGTCGGAGCAGTTCTTC,CASSLAGPGSEQFF
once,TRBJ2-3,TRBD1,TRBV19,TGTGCCAGTAACCCGACAGGGGAGGCAGATACGCAGTATTTT,CASNPTGEADTQYF
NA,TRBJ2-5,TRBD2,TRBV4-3,TGCGCCAGCAGCCAAGTCCATCTAGCGGGGGGAACAGCTCAGTACTTC,CASSQVHLAGGTAQYF
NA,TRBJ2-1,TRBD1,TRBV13,TGTGCCAGCAGCCCCTCACCGGGACAGAAGTACAATGAGCAGTTCTTC,CASSPSPGQKYNEQFF
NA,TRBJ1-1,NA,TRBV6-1,TGTGCCAGCAGTGAATGGGGGGTCGACACTGAAGCTTTCTTT,CASSEWGVDTEAFF
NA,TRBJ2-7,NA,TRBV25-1,TGTGCCACAGGCACCTACGAGCAGTACTTC,CATGTYEQYF
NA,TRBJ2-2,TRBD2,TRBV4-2,TGTGCCAGCAGCCAAGAAGGCAGCGGGGGGGCCGCCGGGGAGCTGTTTTTT,CASSQEGSGGAAGELFF
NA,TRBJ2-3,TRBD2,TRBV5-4,TGTGCCAGCAGCTTGGGGGGACTAGCGGGGGGAGATACGCAGTATTTT,CASSLGGLAGGDTQYF
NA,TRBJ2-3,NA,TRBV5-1,TGCGCCAGCAGAGTGACAGGCCTAACAGATACGCAGTATTTT,CASRVTGLTDTQYF
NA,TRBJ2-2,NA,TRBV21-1,TGTGCCAGCAGCAAAGGCGCCAGGGGGTCGAACACCGGGGAGCTGTTTTTT,CASSKGARGSNTGELFF
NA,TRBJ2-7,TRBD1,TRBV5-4,TGTGCCAGCAGCCAGGGACAGGGGAGGAACGAGCAGTACTTC,CASSQGQGRNEQYF
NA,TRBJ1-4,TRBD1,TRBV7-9,TGTGCCAGCAGCCGGGGACAGGGGGCTGAAAAACTGTTTTTT,CASSRGQGAEKLFF
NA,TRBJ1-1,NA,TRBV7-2,TGTGCCAGCAGCTCGGGACGGAGGGGTTCTTTCTTT,CASSSGRRGSFF
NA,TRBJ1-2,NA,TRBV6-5,TGTGCCAGCAGCCCACAGGCGCCTCTTTACTATGGCTACACCTTC,CASSPQAPLYYGYTF
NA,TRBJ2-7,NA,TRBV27,TGTGCCAGCAGCAAAGCAGGGCAGGGCTACGAGCAGTACTTC,CASSKAGQGYEQYF
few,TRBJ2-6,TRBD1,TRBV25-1,TGTGCCAGCAGTGAATTCGGGACAGGGGCCGGGGCCAACGTCCTGACTTTC,CASSEFGTGAGANVLTF
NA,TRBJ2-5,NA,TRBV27,TGTGCCAGCAGCTCGAGTGCGGCAGAGACCCAGTACTTC,CASSSSAAETQYF
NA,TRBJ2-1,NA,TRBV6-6,TGTGCCAGCAGTTCCACCCGTAGCTCCTACAATGAGCAGTTCTTC,CASSSTRSSYNEQFF
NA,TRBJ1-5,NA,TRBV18,TGTGCCAGCTCACCAGGGGCGAATCAGCCCCAGCATTTT,CASSPGANQPQHF
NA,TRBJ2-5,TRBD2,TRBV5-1,TGCGCCAGCAGCTTGGATGGGGGGGGTACCCAAGAGACCCAGTACTTC,CASSLDGGGTQETQYF
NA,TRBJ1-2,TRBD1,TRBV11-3,TGTGCCAGCAGCTTTACGCAGGGGGGTGGCTACACCTTC,CASSFTQGGGYTF
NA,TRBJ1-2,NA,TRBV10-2,TGCGCCAGCAGTGCCCTAGATGGCTACACCTTC,CASSALDGYTF
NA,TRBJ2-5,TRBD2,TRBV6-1,TGTGCCAGCAGTGAACAGGAGACTAGCGGGGTCGGAGTCCAAGAGACCCAGTACTTC,CASSEQETSGVGVQETQYF
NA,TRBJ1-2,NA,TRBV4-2,TGTGCCAGCAGCCAAGTATTGCGTCGATCGGGGGTAAACTATGGCTACACCTTC,CASSQVLRRSGVNYGYTF
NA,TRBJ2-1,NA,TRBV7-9,TGTGCCAGCAGCCCCAGGACTGCGAGCAATGAGCAGTTCTTC,CASSPRTASNEQFF
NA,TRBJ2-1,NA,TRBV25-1,TGTGCCAGCAAAAGTGTGGGGGCAGAGTTCTTC,CASKSVGAEFF
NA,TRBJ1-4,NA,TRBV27,TGTGCCAGCAGGAGTCTCGGTGGTAATGAAAAACTGTTTTTT,CASRSLGGNEKLFF
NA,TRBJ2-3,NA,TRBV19,TGTGCCAGTAGTATCGGGCGGGGTATAGCGCGGGATACGCAGTATTTT,CASSIGRGIARDTQYF
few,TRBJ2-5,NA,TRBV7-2,TGTGCCAGCAGCCCGGGACTCAGAGGAGAGACCCAGTACTTC,CASSPGLRGETQYF